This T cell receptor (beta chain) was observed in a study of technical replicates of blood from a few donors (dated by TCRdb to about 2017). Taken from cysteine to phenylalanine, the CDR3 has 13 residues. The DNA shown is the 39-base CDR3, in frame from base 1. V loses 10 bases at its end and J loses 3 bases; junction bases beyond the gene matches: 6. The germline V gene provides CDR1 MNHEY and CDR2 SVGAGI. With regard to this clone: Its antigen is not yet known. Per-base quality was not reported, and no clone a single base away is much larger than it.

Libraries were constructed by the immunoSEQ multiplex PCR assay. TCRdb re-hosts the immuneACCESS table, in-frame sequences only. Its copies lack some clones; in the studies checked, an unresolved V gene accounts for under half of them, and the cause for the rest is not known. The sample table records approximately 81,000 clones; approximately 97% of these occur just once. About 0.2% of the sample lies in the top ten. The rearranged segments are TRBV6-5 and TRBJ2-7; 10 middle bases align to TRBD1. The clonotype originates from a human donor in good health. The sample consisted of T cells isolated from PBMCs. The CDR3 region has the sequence CATTGTGDYEQYF. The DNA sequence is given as TGTGCCACGACCGGGACAGGGGACTACGAGCAGTACTTC.